This T cell receptor (beta chain) was captured by sequencing in a study of blood T cell repertoires in COVID-19. Study summary: The study drew acute and convalescent COVID-19 samples from the United States, Italy and Spain. T cells, B-cell-depleted T cells, or PBMCs provided the cDNA or gDNA that served as material.

The CDR3 is 16 residues long. Germline V gives CDR1 SGHRS, CDR2 YFSETQ. V shed 2 bases and J shed 3 bases, with 14 bases lying between them. Produced via immunoSEQ multiplex PCR; TCRdb's table is partial and in-frame only. This sample has about 190,000 clones, with 75% to 90% found just once. Sequencing was carried out using peripheral blood. V and J are TRBV5-1 and TRBJ1-4, with a tentative D call TRBD1 (5 bases). The receptor's source is a man in his forties or fifties with acute or convalescent COVID-19. The CDR3 nucleotides are TGCGCCAGCAGCTTTGGAGGGGCGAGTGCTAATGAAAAACTGTTTTTT. Translation gives CASSFGGASANEKLFF.